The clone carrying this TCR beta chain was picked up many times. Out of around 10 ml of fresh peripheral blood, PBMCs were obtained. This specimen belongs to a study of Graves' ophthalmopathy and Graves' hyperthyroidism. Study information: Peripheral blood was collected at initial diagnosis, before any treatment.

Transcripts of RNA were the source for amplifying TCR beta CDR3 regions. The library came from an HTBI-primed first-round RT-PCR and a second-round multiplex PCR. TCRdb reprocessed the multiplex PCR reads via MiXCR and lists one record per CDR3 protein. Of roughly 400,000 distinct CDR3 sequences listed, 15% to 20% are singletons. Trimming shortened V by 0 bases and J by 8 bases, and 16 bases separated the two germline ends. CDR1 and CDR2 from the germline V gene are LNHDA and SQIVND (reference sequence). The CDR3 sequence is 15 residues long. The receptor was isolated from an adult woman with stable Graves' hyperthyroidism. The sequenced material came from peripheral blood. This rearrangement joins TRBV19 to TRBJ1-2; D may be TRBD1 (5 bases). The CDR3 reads CASSIDGRGWSGYTF. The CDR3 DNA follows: TGTGCCAGTAGTATAGACGGACGGGGGTGGTCCGGCTACACCTTC.